The subject of this entry is one TCR beta chain. Antigen: not known. Germline V lookup: CDR1 SEHNR, CDR2 FQNEAQ (reference sequence). J lost 2 bases, V lost 7 bases, and 8 bases had no gene match. This CDR3 comprises 15 residues. This record belongs to a study of cytomegalovirus exposure and HLA in healthy donors. The study's findings and limits: Association of 17,000 or so TCR beta sequences with HLA alleles was found at 0.05 false discovery rate in a later analysis.

A multiplex PCR was run with 60 Vbeta primers and 13 Jbeta primers. Method: immunoSEQ multiplex PCR; TCRdb's copy keeps in-frame clones and lacks some. Among more than 95,000 clones listed, 65% to 75% were seen once. The chain uses TRBV7-9 and TRBJ1-5; 7 bases are a match to TRBD1. This TCR derives from a woman in her 70s in good health and CMV-seropositive. Sequenced sample: PBMCs. DNA of the CDR3: TGTGCCAGCAACCTAGGGGGCTCTGGCAATCAGCCCCAGCATTTT. The encoded protein is CASNLGGSGNQPQHF.